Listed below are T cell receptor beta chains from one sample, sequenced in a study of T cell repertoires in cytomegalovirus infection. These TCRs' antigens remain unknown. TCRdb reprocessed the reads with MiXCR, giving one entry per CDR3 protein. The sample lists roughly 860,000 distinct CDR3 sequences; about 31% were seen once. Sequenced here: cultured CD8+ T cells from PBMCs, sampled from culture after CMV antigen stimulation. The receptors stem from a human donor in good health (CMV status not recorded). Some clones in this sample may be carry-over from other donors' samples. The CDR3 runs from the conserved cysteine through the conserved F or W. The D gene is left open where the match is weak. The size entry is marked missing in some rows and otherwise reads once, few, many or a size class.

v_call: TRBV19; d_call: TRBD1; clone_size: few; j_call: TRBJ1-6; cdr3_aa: CASSMDRVRSPLHF; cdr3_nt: TGTGCCAGTAGTATGGACAGGGTACGTTCACCCCTCCACTTT
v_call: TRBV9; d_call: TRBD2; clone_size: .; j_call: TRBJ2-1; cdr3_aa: CASSLRLAGNFDEQFF; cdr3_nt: TGTGCCAGCAGCTTAAGACTAGCGGGGAACTTCGATGAGCAGTTCTTC
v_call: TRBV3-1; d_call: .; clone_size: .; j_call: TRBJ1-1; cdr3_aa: CASSHQVFRGTEAFF; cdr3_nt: TGTGCCAGCAGCCACCAGGTCTTTCGTGGGACTGAAGCTTTCTTT
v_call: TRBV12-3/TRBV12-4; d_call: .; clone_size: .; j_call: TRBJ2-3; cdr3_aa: CASSLRTTLSADTQYF; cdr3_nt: TGTGCCAGCAGTCTTAGGACGACCCTCAGCGCAGATACGCAGTATTTT
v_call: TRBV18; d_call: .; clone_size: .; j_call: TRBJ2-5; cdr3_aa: CASSPGTGSFTQYF; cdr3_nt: TGTGCCAGCTCACCAGGGACTGGGAGTTTTACCCAGTACTTC
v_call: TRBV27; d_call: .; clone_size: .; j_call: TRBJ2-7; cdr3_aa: CASSLNGDHEQYF; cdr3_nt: TGTGCCAGCAGCTTAAACGGGGATCACGAGCAGTACTTC
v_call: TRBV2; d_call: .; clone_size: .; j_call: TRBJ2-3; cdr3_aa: CASRGSGLYTQYF; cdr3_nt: TGTGCCAGCAGAGGATCAGGGTTATATACGCAGTATTTT
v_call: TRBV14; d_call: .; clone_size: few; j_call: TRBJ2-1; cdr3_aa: CASSQDKRYSRIEQFF; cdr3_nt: TGTGCCAGCAGCCAAGATAAAAGGTACTCCCGGATCGAGCAGTTCTTC
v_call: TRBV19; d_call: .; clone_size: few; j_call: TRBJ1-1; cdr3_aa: CASSKFIAGNTEAFF; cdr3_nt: TGTGCCAGTAGTAAATTTATAGCCGGGAACACTGAAGCTTTCTTT
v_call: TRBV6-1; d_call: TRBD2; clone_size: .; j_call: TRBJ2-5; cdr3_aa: CASSEILAGGSPKPQETQYF; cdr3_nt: TGTGCCAGCAGTGAAATTTTAGCGGGGGGTTCCCCCAAACCACAAGAGACCCAGTACTTC
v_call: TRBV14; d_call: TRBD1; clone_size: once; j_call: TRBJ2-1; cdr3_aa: CASSQDRDRSELEQFF; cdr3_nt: TGTGCCAGCAGCCAAGATAGGGACAGGTCGGAACTTGAGCAGTTCTTC
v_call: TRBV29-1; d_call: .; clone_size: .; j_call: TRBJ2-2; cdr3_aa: CSVPRALVTGELFF; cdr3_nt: TGCAGCGTTCCTAGGGCACTAGTCACCGGGGAGCTGTTTTTT
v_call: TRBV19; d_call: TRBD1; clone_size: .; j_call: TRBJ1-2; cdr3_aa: CASSTTTGAVDGYTF; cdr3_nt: TGTGCCAGTAGTACAACGACAGGGGCGGTCGATGGCTACACCTTC
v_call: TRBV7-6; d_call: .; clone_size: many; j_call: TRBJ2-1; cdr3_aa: CASSSDQTTYNEQFF; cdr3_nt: TGTGCCAGCAGCTCCGACCAGACAACCTACAATGAGCAGTTCTTC
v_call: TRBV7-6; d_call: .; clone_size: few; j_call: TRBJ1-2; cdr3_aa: CASSARRLYDGYTF; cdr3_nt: TGTGCCAGCAGCGCCAGGCGGTTATATGATGGCTACACCTTC
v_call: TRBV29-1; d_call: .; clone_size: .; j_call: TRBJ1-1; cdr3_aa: CSVKPQGMNTEAFF; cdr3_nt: TGCAGCGTTAAGCCCCAGGGGATGAACACTGAAGCTTTCTTT
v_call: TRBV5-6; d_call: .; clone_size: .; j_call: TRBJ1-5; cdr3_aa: CASSAASSSGYGEQPQHF; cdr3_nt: TGTGCCAGCAGCGCCGCTAGCTCAAGCGGGTACGGGGAACAGCCCCAGCATTTT
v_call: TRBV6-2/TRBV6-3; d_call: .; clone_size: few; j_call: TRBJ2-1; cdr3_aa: CASSYSIASLSYNEQFF; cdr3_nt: TGTGCCAGCAGTTACTCGATCGCTAGCCTCTCCTACAATGAGCAGTTCTTC
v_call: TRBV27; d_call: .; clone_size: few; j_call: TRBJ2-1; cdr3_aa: CASSSPGYRGSEQFF; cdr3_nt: TGTGCCAGCAGTTCCCCAGGATACCGGGGGAGTGAGCAGTTCTTC
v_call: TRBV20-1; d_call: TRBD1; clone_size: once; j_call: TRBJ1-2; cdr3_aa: CSPRGTGDGYTF; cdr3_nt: TGCAGTCCCCGAGGGACAGGGGATGGCTACACCTTC
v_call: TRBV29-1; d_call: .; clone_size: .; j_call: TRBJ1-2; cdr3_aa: CSVEVKAGGYTF; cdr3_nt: TGCAGCGTTGAAGTCAAGGCGGGTGGCTACACCTTC